One sample yielded the 29 T cell receptor beta chains listed below, sequenced in a study of vaccination and CD4 T cells after COVID-19. Oncomine TCR Beta short-read sequencing was applied to DNA from cultured CD4+ T cells. MiXCR was run by TCRdb on the PCR reads, yielding one entry per CDR3 protein. The sample has some 15,000 distinct CDR3 sequences, approximately 57% seen once. Their cognate antigens are unknown. Treatment here: approximately 9-day PBMC culture with coronavirus spike peptide pools or control peptides (ViraFEST assay). Sequencing was carried out using CD4+ T cells from blood, cultured in vitro. These receptors were collected from a human donor who had recovered from COVID-19.

This sequence joins TRBV28 and TRBJ1-2, with D possibly TRBD1 on 6 matching bases. V was clipped by 9 bases and J by 5 bases, with 16 bases between them. CDR3 length: 13 amino acids. Per the germline V gene, CDR1 is MDHEN and CDR2 is SYDVKM. The CDR3 sequence is CASLRGPIYGYTF. The CDR3 DNA reads TGTGCCAGTCTCCGGGGGCCCATTTATGGCTACACCTTC.

Note on this clonotype: At one of its ends the junction is not consistent with the germline gene, which may arise from a read error. V gene TRBV7-7 combines with J gene TRBJ2-5; D not resolved. The CDR3 covers 14 residues. CDR1 is SSHAT and CDR2 is FNYEAQ in the germline V gene (reference sequence). CDR3 nucleotide sequence: TGTGCTAGCAGCTTCCCGGGCGCACGGGAGACCCAGTACTTC. Amino acids: CASSFPGARETQYF.

The chain uses TRBV6-1 and TRBJ2-7, with D possibly matching TRBD2 (6 bases). Germline V gene sequence: CDR1 MNHNS, CDR2 SASEGT. The germline V and J ends were trimmed by 6 bases and 2 bases, with 17 bases remaining between them. This CDR3 comprises 15 residues. In nucleotides, the CDR3 is TGTGCCAGCAGGGACCTTGGGGGGAGGACCTACGAGCAGTACTTC. Translation: CASRDLGGRTYEQYF.

The chain uses TRBV28 and TRBJ1-1; tentative D call: TRBD1 (6 bases). The germline gives CDR1 MDHEN, CDR2 SYDVKM. There are 13 residues in the CDR3. The V end lost 5 bases, the J end lost 5 bases, and 12 bases lay between the germline ends. CDR3 DNA: TGTGCCAGCAGTCCAATCAGGGGAACTGAAGCTTTCTTT. As protein: CASSPIRGTEAFF.

This clonotype was observed a few times. This chain uses TRBV7-9 with TRBJ1-1, with a possible D match to TRBD1 (6 bases). The CDR3 runs 14 residues. Trimming left V 5 bases short and J 7 bases short, with 17 bases between. CDR1 and CDR2 (germline): SEHNR, FQNEAQ (reference sequence). The CDR3 nucleotides are TGTGCCAGCAGCCCCCAAAGAGGACAGATTGAAGCTTTCTTT. It translates to CASSPQRGQIEAFF.

V is TRBV20-1 and J is TRBJ2-2; TRBD2 agrees at 15 bases. Germline values: CDR1 DFQATT, CDR2 SNEGSKA (reference sequence). J lost 4 bases, V lost 5 bases, and 11 bases had no gene match. The CDR3 extends over 18 amino acids. Here the CDR3 reads CSAPRTSGRGVGTGELFF. The CDR3 nucleotides are TGCAGTGCTCCCCGGACTAGCGGGAGGGGGGTGGGCACCGGGGAGCTGTTTTTT.

J is TRBJ1-1 and V is TRBV5-6; 8 nucleotides align to TRBD1. Germline V lookup: CDR1 SGHDT, CDR2 YYEEEE. The CDR3 has 16 residues. V was pared by 4 bases and J by 6 bases, with 14 bases of the junction left unmatched. CDR3 nucleotides: TGTGCCAGCAGCCTCTCAGGGGGCGCGTCTAGGGCTGAAGCTTTCTTT. Its protein is CASSLSGGASRAEAFF.

The chain uses TRBV6-5 and TRBJ2-1; 13 bases are shared with TRBD2. This CDR3 is built from 16 residues. The J segment lost 15 bases and the V segment lost 2 bases, leaving 13 bases of the junction unmatched. The germline V gene has CDR1 MNHEY and CDR2 SVGAGI. CDR3 DNA: TGTGCCAGCAGTTACGAGGGACTAGCGGGAAAGGGGAGGCGGTTCTTC. This codes for CASSYEGLAGKGRRFF.

The genes are TRBV7-9 and TRBJ2-7; D is undetermined. Germline V CDR1 and CDR2: SEHNR, FQNEAQ (reference sequence). CDR3 size: 14 residues. Trimming removed 1 base at V and 5 bases at J, with 12 bases between. In DNA form, the CDR3 reads TGTGCCAGCAGCTTAGGCTGGGTACCGGACGAGCAGTACTTC. Translation: CASSLGWVPDEQYF.

In this sample, this clonotype turned up a few times. This chain uses TRBV19 with TRBJ2-2, with D perhaps assigned TRBD1 or TRBD2 (6 bases each). Between the trimmed V and J ends, which lost 7 bases and 6 bases, there was a span of 9 bases. This CDR3 contains 12 residues. Germline-derived CDR1 and CDR2 are LNHDA and SQIVND (reference sequence). CDR3 protein: CASIRGPGELFF. DNA for the CDR3: TGTGCCAGTATCCGGGGGCCCGGGGAGCTGTTTTTT.

The CDR3 protein is CASSTSGTDTQYF. CDR3 in DNA: TGTGCCAGTAGTACCAGCGGCACAGATACGCAGTATTTT. V gene TRBV19 combines with J gene TRBJ2-3; D uncertain. The V gene lost 4 bases and the J gene lost 1 base, with 6 bases spanning the gap. The CDR3 runs 13 residues. Germline V gene lookup returns CDR1 LNHDA and CDR2 SQIVND (reference sequence).

CDR3 DNA sequence: TGTGCCAGCAGTGCCGACAGGGGTCAACATGGCTACACCTTC. The encoded protein is CASSADRGQHGYTF. The V and J genes are TRBV27 and TRBJ1-2, with 8 bases aligning to TRBD1. CDR1 is MNHEY, CDR2 SMNVEV, per germline (reference sequence). This CDR3 spans 14 amino acids. V lost 5 bases, J lost 6 bases, and 8 bases stayed unmatched.

The chain recombines TRBV20-1 with TRBJ2-2; D perhaps matches TRBD2 (6 bases). Germline CDR1 is DFQATT and CDR2 is SNEGSKA (reference sequence). Trimming removed 2 bases at V and 2 bases at J, with 12 bases between. The CDR3 covers 15 residues. CDR3 residues: CSARSGDPNTGELFF. The CDR3 DNA is TGCAGTGCTAGATCGGGAGACCCAAACACCGGGGAGCTGTTTTTT.

The chain links TRBV7-9 to TRBJ2-2; tentative D call: TRBD1 (5 bases). Trimming removed 5 bases from V and 0 bases from J, with 13 bases in between. Per the germline V gene, CDR1 is SEHNR and CDR2 is FQNEAQ (reference sequence). This CDR3 has 16 amino acids. The CDR3 region is CASSIDSLANTGELFF. The CDR3 coding sequence is TGTGCCAGCAGCATCGACAGCCTTGCGAACACCGGGGAGCTGTTTTTT. Full variable domain (missing parts from reference TRBV7-9 and TRBJ2-2): DTGVSQNPRHKITKRGQNVTFRCDPISEHNRLYWYRQTLGQGPEFLTYFQNEAQLEKSRLLSDRFSAERPKGSFSTLEIQRTEQGDSAMYLCASSIDSLANTGELFFGEGSRLTVL.

CDR3 bases: TGCAGTGTTTTATCGGGCAATCAGCCCCAGCATTTT. Encoded protein: CSVLSGNQPQHF. V usage is TRBV20-1 and J usage is TRBJ1-5; D is ambiguous. Trimming removed 7 bases at V and 2 bases at J, with 9 bases between. CDR3 length: 12 amino acids. Germline V lookup: CDR1 DFQATT, CDR2 SNEGSKA (reference sequence).

There are a few counts of this clonotype. The V and J genes are TRBV6-5 and TRBJ2-7, with 11 bases matching TRBD2. Germline CDR1 MNHEY, CDR2 SVGAGI. Trimming cost V 6 bases and J 0 bases; bases outside gene matches: 4. The length of the CDR3 is 15 residues. CDR3 loop: CASRLLAGASYEQYF. The CDR3 nucleotides are TGTGCCAGCAGGTTACTAGCGGGGGCCTCCTACGAGCAGTACTTC.

The V gene is TRBV10-3, the J gene TRBJ2-1; perhaps D is TRBD1 or TRBD2 (7 bases each). CDR1 ENHRY and CDR2 SYGVKD come from the germline V gene. The CDR3 spans 15 residues. V was cut by 2 bases and J by 9 bases, with 17 bases left in between. The CDR3 protein is CAISEGGQRDSEQFF. The CDR3 coding sequence is TGTGCCATCAGTGAGGGGGGACAGCGGGACTCTGAGCAGTTCTTC.

The genes are TRBV20-1 and TRBJ2-7; D perhaps matches TRBD2 (6 bases). The CDR3 is 14 residues long. Germline CDR1 is DFQATT and CDR2 is SNEGSKA (reference sequence). The CDR3, as DNA: TGCAGCGTTAACCATAGCGGACCTAACTACGAGCAGTACTTC. It specifies CSVNHSGPNYEQYF.

V and J are TRBV6-1 and TRBJ2-1; 13 positions agree with TRBD2. V was pared by 6 bases and J by 7 bases, with 9 bases of the junction left unmatched. The CDR3 spans 16 residues. CDR1 is MNHNS and CDR2 is SASEGT in the germline V gene. CDR3 nucleotide sequence: TGTGCCAGCAGCGAGAGGACTAGCGGGAGTCTAAATGAGCAGTTCTTC. Translated: CASSERTSGSLNEQFF.

This clonotype has more than one count but fewer than ten. The rearrangement uses TRBV7-2 and TRBJ2-1; D remains ambiguous. There are 12 residues in the CDR3. Trimming removed 5 bases from V and 6 bases from J, with 8 bases in between. The germline gives CDR1 SGHTA, CDR2 FQGNSA. CDR3 nucleotide sequence: TGTGCCAGCAGCAAACAGCGCAATGAGCAGTTCTTC. It yields the protein CASSKQRNEQFF. The complete variable domain, with remaining parts taken from reference TRBV7-2 and TRBJ2-1, reads GAGVSQSPSNKVTEKGKDVELRCDPISGHTALYWYRQSLGQGLEFLIYFQGNSAPDKSGLPSDRFSAERTGGSVSTLTIQRTQQEDSAVYLCASSKQRNEQFFGPGTRLTVL.

This clonotype was recorded a few times. V is TRBV7-9 and J is TRBJ1-2; D uncertain. Trimming removed 5 bases from V and 5 bases from J, with 15 bases in between. The CDR3 loop spans 14 amino acids. Germline V gene sequence: CDR1 SEHNR, CDR2 FQNEAQ (reference sequence). Written as DNA, the CDR3 is TGTGCCAGCAGCCCCACATCGACACCTTATGGCTACACCTTC. Translating gives CASSPTSTPYGYTF.

The chain employs TRBV15 and TRBJ1-2; 7 nucleotides align to TRBD1. The CDR3 contains 16 residues. V was pared by 0 bases and J by 7 bases, with 11 bases of the junction left unmatched. Germline V gene sequence: CDR1 LNHNV, CDR2 YYDKDF (reference sequence). CDR3 sequence (DNA): TGTGCCACCAGCAGAGATCTGTCGTTGACAGGGTTTGGCTACACCTTC. Its translation: CATSRDLSLTGFGYTF. The full variable domain, with the rest looked up from reference TRBV15 and TRBJ1-2, is DAMVIQNPRYQVTQFGKPVTLSCSQTLNHNVMYWYQQKSSQAPKLLFHYYDKDFNNEADTPDNFQSRRPNTSFCFLDIRSPGLGDTAMYLCATSRDLSLTGFGYTFGSGTRLTVV.

The chain has TRBV7-3 and TRBJ2-7; D is unresolved. This CDR3 comprises 14 residues. The ends were cut back, 5 bases at V and 6 bases at J, with 17 bases in the middle. CDR1 and CDR2 (germline): SGHTA, FQGTGA. CDR3: CASSPAPTLGEQYF. The CDR3 DNA is TGTGCCAGCAGCCCCGCTCCTACTTTGGGCGAGCAGTACTTC.

The rearrangement links TRBV30 to TRBJ2-1, with 13 bases identical to TRBD2. Germline CDR1 and CDR2: GTSNPN and SVGIG (reference sequence). The CDR3 extends over 15 amino acids. The junction had 9 bases not matched to a gene; V was cut back by 4 bases and J by 9 bases. As DNA, the CDR3 is TGTGCCTGGACGCTAGGACTAGCGGGGGAGGGTGAGCAGTTCTTC. As protein: CAWTLGLAGEGEQFF.

The J gene is TRBJ2-3, the V gene TRBV20-1, with 9 nucleotides matching TRBD1. Germline CDR1 and CDR2: DFQATT and SNEGSKA (reference sequence). The CDR3 extends over 13 amino acids. The DNA for the CDR3 is TGCACGAAGGGACAGGGAGGCGCAGATACGCAGTATTTT. Protein sequence: CTKGQGGADTQYF.

This clonotype was observed a few times. J is TRBJ1-2 and V is TRBV20-1, with D maybe TRBD1 (5 bases). Germline values: CDR1 DFQATT, CDR2 SNEGSKA (reference sequence). The V end was cut by 5 bases, the J end by 8 bases, with 21 bases between. There are 14 residues in the CDR3. CDR3 region: CSASKPGRVQGYTF. The CDR3, as DNA: TGCAGTGCTTCCAAGCCGGGGCGGGTTCAAGGCTACACCTTC.

This clonotype was seen once. This chain joins TRBV6-5 and TRBJ1-5; D call uncertain. The CDR3 is made up of 12 amino acids. V was pared by 2 bases and J by 4 bases, with 3 bases between. Germline assignment: CDR1 MNHEY and CDR2 SVGAGI. The CDR3 loop reads CASSYGNQPQHF. The DNA of the CDR3 is TGTGCCAGCAGTTACGGAAATCAGCCCCAGCATTTT.

V and J are TRBV19 and TRBJ1-1; D gene unclear. This CDR3 has 13 amino acids. Trimming stripped 7 bases from V and 2 bases from J, with 11 bases between. Germline CDR1 is LNHDA and CDR2 is SQIVND (reference sequence). CDR3 in DNA: TGTGCCAGTACGAGGGTTCCCAACACTGAAGCTTTCTTT. Encoded protein: CASTRVPNTEAFF.

This chain uses TRBV27 with TRBJ1-5; unclear D gene. V was cut by 5 bases and J by 5 bases, with 7 bases left in between. The CDR3 covers 12 residues. Germline lookup yields CDR1 MNHEY and CDR2 SMNVEV (reference sequence). CDR3 nucleotides: TGTGCCAGCAGTCCCCTGGATCAGCCCCAGCATTTT. Residues: CASSPLDQPQHF.